Judged by abundance, the clone carrying this TCR beta chain is medium-sized. Sequencing was performed with immunoSEQ multiplex PCR; in TCRdb, only in-frame clones are kept and a portion is missing. The table has about 12,000 clones, about three fifths seen once. The data stem from a study of chemoradiotherapy in HPV16-positive cancers. Germline V CDR1 and CDR2: SGHDT, YYEEEE. The CDR3 is 15 amino acids. V lost 4 bases to trimming and J lost 2 bases; unmatched junction nucleotides: 7. This specimen was collected from a patient who underwent chemoradiotherapy. The gene calls are TRBV5-6 and TRBJ2-7, with 9 positions matching TRBD1. This TCR was recovered from a human donor with HPV-associated anogenital cancer. CDR3 sequence (DNA): TGTGCCAGCAGCGACGGGACAGGGCGGCCCTACGAGCAGTACTTC. Encoded protein: CASSDGTGRPYEQYF. Full variable domain (outside the CDR3, taken from reference TRBV5-6 and TRBJ2-7): DAGVTQSPTHLIKTRGQQVTLRCSPKSGHDTVSWYQQALGQGPQFIFQYYEEEERQRGNFPDRFSGHQFPNYSSELNVNALLLGDSALYLCASSDGTGRPYEQYFGPGTRLTVT.